The 17 T cell receptor beta chains reported below all come from one sample, sequenced in a study of blood T cell repertoires in COVID-19. Clones were read by immunoSEQ multiplex PCR, and TCRdb kept only the in-frame ones, dropping some. The table records tens of thousands of clones, approximately 86% of them present only once. The sample comprised peripheral blood. These receptor sequences come from a man between 65 and 79 years old with acute or convalescent COVID-19.

V usage is TRBV2 and J usage is TRBJ1-5; D is unresolved. Trimming cost V 3 bases and J 5 bases, with 11 bases left between them. CDR3 size: 14 residues. The germline V gene encodes CDR1 SNHLY and CDR2 FYNNEI. The DNA of the CDR3 is TGTGCCAGCAGTGAGTACGGTAACTATCAGCCCCAGCATTTT. Translated, it gives CASSEYGNYQPQHF.

This clone occurred a few times. V is TRBV6-5 and J is TRBJ2-1; 7 bases match TRBD1. CDR3 size: 13 residues. The junction had 5 bases not matched to a gene; V was cut back by 8 bases and J by 4 bases. The germline V gene has CDR1 MNHEY and CDR2 SVGAGI. CDR3 sequence (DNA): TGTGCCAGCGGGGCAGGGGGATACAATGAGCAGTTCTTC. Its translation: CASGAGGYNEQFF.

The chain links TRBV5-4 to TRBJ2-5; a possible D gene is TRBD1 (6 bases). The V gene lost 3 bases and the J gene lost 5 bases, with 14 bases spanning the gap. Germline assignment: CDR1 SGHNT and CDR2 YYREEE (reference sequence). This CDR3 comprises 14 residues. The CDR3 bases are TGTGCCAGCAGCTCCGCAACAGGGTGGGAGACCCAGTACTTC. Residues: CASSSATGWETQYF.

This clone was seen only a few times. The J gene is TRBJ1-6, the V gene TRBV7-9; tentatively, D is TRBD1 (5 bases). Trimming cost V 5 bases and J 2 bases, with 10 bases left between them. This CDR3 comprises 15 residues. CDR1 and CDR2 from the germline V gene are SEHNR and FQNEAQ (reference sequence). CDR3 nucleotide sequence: TGTGCCAGCAGCCCGGGACTGACCTATAATTCACCCCTCCACTTT. Translating it yields CASSPGLTYNSPLHF.

This clone has ten or more counts. This chain joins TRBV5-4 and TRBJ1-2; the match to TRBD1 covers 7 bases. The CDR3 extends over 14 amino acids. Germline V gives CDR1 SGHNT, CDR2 YYREEE (reference sequence). The ends lost 4 bases at V and 9 bases at J; junction bases unmatched: 12. The CDR3 DNA reads TGTGCCAGCAGCGACAGGGTTTCTACGTGGCGCTACACCTTC. It specifies CASSDRVSTWRYTF.

This clone was counted a single time. This chain joins TRBV3-1 (or the pseudogene TRBV3-2) and TRBJ1-2, with D uncertain. CDR1 and CDR2 from the germline V gene are LGHDT and YNNKEL (reference sequence). V lost 4 bases to trimming and J lost 6 bases, with 12 bases between them. There are 13 residues in the CDR3. The CDR3 nucleotides are TGTGCCAGCAGCCCCCGGATCGGGGATGGCTACACCTTC. It specifies CASSPRIGDGYTF.

This clone was counted once. The CDR3 protein is CASSQYERDEAFF. The CDR3 DNA sequence: TGTGCCAGCAGCCAATACGAGCGGGATGAAGCTTTCTTT. This chain joins TRBV3-1 (or the pseudogene TRBV3-2) and TRBJ1-1; D not certain. This CDR3 spans 13 amino acids. Germline assignment: CDR1 LGHDT and CDR2 YNNKEL (reference sequence). V gave up 2 bases and J gave up 7 bases, with 11 bases separating them.

The chain combines TRBV12-3 or TRBV12-4 with TRBJ2-3, with 10 bases aligning to TRBD2. The CDR3 is 12 residues long. V was pared by 6 bases and J by 8 bases, with 2 bases of the junction left unmatched. Here the CDR3 reads CASRRTSGTQYF. DNA of the CDR3: TGTGCCAGCAGGAGGACTAGCGGTACGCAGTATTTT.

This clone was recorded a few times. The rearrangement links TRBV27 to TRBJ1-2; 8 nucleotides match TRBD1. The junction had 3 bases not matched to a gene; V was cut back by 4 bases and J by 2 bases. Germline CDR1 reads MNHEY; CDR2 reads SMNVEV (reference sequence). The CDR3 runs to 14 residues. The CDR3 is CASSSRTGNYGYTF. CDR3 DNA: TGTGCCAGCAGTTCGAGGACAGGGAACTATGGCTACACCTTC.

A few counts support this clone. The genes are TRBV11-2 and TRBJ2-7; 12 bases match TRBD2. This CDR3 contains 19 residues. V shed 5 bases, J shed 5 bases, and the junction held 19 bases outside the gene matches. Germline values: CDR1 SGHAT, CDR2 FQNNGV. CDR3 residues: CASSTRGGLAGGFTHEQYF. The CDR3 region has the DNA TGTGCCAGCAGCACAAGAGGAGGTCTAGCGGGGGGGTTTACCCACGAGCAGTACTTC. The whole variable domain, filled in from reference TRBV11-2 and TRBJ2-7, reads EAGVAQSPRYKIIEKRQSVAFWCNPISGHATLYWYQQILGQGPKLLIQFQNNGVVDDSQLPKDRFSAERLKGVDSTLKIQPAKLEDSAVYLCASSTRGGLAGGFTHEQYFGPGTRLTVT.

This clone has just one count. This chain connects TRBV5-1 to TRBJ2-3, with TRBD1 matching 7 bases. CDR1 SGHRS and CDR2 YFSETQ come from the germline V gene. Unmatched junction bases numbered 5, after V lost 3 bases and J lost 1 base. This CDR3 is built from 15 residues. The CDR3 coding sequence is TGCGCCAGCAGCTGGGGACAGAGGGGCACAGATACGCAGTATTTT. Translation: CASSWGQRGTDTQYF.

V gene TRBV5-6 combines with J gene TRBJ1-2; perhaps TRBD1 as D (5 bases). V was clipped by 0 bases and J by 4 bases, with 13 bases between them. Germline V gene data show CDR1 as SGHDT and CDR2 as YYEEEE. The CDR3 extends over 15 amino acids. This CDR3 is CASSLVVGQGYGYTF. CDR3 in DNA: TGTGCCAGCAGCTTGGTAGTAGGTCAGGGCTATGGCTACACCTTC.

The J gene is TRBJ2-1, the V gene TRBV7-8; maybe TRBD1 (5 bases). The CDR3 runs to 16 residues. The germline gives CDR1 SGHVS, CDR2 FQNEAQ. V dropped 7 bases and J dropped 2 bases, with 18 bases sitting between them. CDR3 nucleotides: TGTGCCAGCACCGTGACGAGGACAAGACCCTACAATGAGCAGTTCTTC. It encodes CASTVTRTRPYNEQFF.

V is TRBV4-1 and J is TRBJ2-6; no reliable D call. Trimming removed 0 bases at V and 0 bases at J, with 9 bases between. Looked up from germline, CDR1 is MGHRA and CDR2 is YSYEKL. The CDR3 has 17 residues. CDR3 nucleotide sequence: TGCGCCAGCAGCCAAGACCCGTACGGCTCTGGGGCCAACGTCCTGACTTTC. Protein product: CASSQDPYGSGANVLTF.

This clone was seen a single time. The CDR3: CASSQARGPNNYGYTF. Here the CDR3 DNA reads TGTGCCAGCAGCCAGGCCAGGGGACCCAATAACTATGGCTACACCTTC. J is TRBJ1-2 and V is TRBV28; the D gene is possibly TRBD1 (6 bases). The CDR3 contains 16 residues. V was pared by 6 bases and J by 1 base, with 18 bases between. The germline V gene has CDR1 MDHEN and CDR2 SYDVKM.

V gene TRBV4-1 combines with J gene TRBJ1-4, with a weak D call TRBD1 (6 bases). Germline CDR1 and CDR2: MGHRA and YSYEKL. Trimming cost V 0 bases and J 4 bases, with 15 bases left between them. This CDR3 region has 17 residues. CDR3 region: CASSQDIRGASNEKLFF. Here the CDR3 DNA reads TGCGCCAGCAGCCAAGATATTCGGGGGGCGAGTAATGAAAAACTGTTTTTT.

J is TRBJ1-5 and V is TRBV19; TRBD1 aligns across 9 bases. CDR1 and CDR2 (germline): LNHDA, SQIVND (reference sequence). CDR3 length: 15 residues. The V and J ends lost 7 bases and 0 bases, in that order; junction bases with no gene match: 4. DNA for the CDR3: TGTGCCAGTACCGGACAGGGGACTAGCAATCAGCCCCAGCATTTT. Its protein product is CASTGQGTSNQPQHF.